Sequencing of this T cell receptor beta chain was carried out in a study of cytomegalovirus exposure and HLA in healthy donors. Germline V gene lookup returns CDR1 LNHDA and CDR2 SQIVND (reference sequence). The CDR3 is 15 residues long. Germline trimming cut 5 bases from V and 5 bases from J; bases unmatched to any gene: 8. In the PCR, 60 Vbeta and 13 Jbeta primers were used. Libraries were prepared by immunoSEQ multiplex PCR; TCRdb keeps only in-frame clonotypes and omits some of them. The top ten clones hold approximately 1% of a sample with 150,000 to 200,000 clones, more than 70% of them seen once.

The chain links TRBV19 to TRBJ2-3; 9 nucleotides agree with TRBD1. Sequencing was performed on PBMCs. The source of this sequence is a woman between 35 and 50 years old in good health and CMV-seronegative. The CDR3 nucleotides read TGTGCCAGTAGTTCGGCCGGACAGGGGAGAGATACGCAGTATTTT. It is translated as CASSSAGQGRDTQYF.